Below are 29 T cell receptor beta chains sequenced from a single sample in a study of circulating and synovial CD4+ cells in juvenile arthritis (dated by TCRdb to between 2013 and 2015). The library was obtained by the immunoSEQ multiplex PCR assay. The immuneACCESS repertoire file appears here via TCRdb, limited to in-frame rearrangements. These files lack a portion of the clones; in checked studies, under half of the deficit traces to unresolved V genes, and the cause of the others is not known. This sample is represented by 30,000 to 40,000 clones; 90% to 95% of them were singletons. Together, the top ten hold about 0.66% of the sample. The sequencing sample was made of CD4+ T cells from blood. These receptors were obtained from a human donor with juvenile idiopathic arthritis.

The chain carries TRBV6-1 and TRBJ1-4; 9 bases line up with TRBD1. V dropped 1 base and J dropped 12; count of bases not matched to a gene: 3. The CDR3 contains 13 residues. In germline, CDR1 is MNHNS, CDR2 SASEGT. CDR3 coding DNA: TGTGCCAGCAGTGAAGTTGGGGACAGGGAACTGTTTTTT. Encoded protein: CASSEVGDRELFF.

The chain carries TRBV5-4 and TRBJ1-5; D not certain. V was pared by 4 bases and J by 3 bases, with 14 bases between. Germline CDR1 SGHNT, CDR2 YYREEE (reference sequence). This CDR3 spans 15 amino acids. The CDR3 nucleotides read TGTGCCAGCAGCCCGAGTATCGAACCCAATCAGCCCCAGCATTTT. Its protein product is CASSPSIEPNQPQHF.

V is TRBV2 and J is TRBJ2-4, with 14 bases fitting TRBD2. V lost 8 bases to trimming and J lost 2 bases; unmatched junction nucleotides: 5. CDR1 and CDR2 from the germline V gene are SNHLY and FYNNEI. The CDR3 extends over 16 amino acids. The CDR3 sequence is CASGGLAGGSKNIQYF. DNA for the CDR3: TGTGCCAGCGGAGGACTAGCGGGGGGTTCCAAAAACATTCAGTACTTC.

The chain links TRBV19 to TRBJ2-7, with 12 positions matching TRBD1. The length of the CDR3 is 16 residues. V shed 4 bases and J 7 bases; nucleotides not matched to a gene: 11. Germline V lookup: CDR1 LNHDA, CDR2 SQIVND (reference sequence). The CDR3 is CASSKPSGTGGGEQYF. DNA of the CDR3: TGTGCCAGTAGTAAACCCTCCGGGACAGGGGGCGGGGAGCAGTACTTC.

A remark on this clone: Compared with germline, one end of the junction differs, possibly owing to a read error. CDR3 coding DNA: TGTGCCAGCAGCCTGGGAGCCTCCTTTAATTCACCCCTCCACTTT. Its protein product is CASSLGASFNSPLHF. The chain uses TRBV14 and TRBJ1-6; D not resolved. CDR3 length: 15 amino acids. Germline CDR1 SGHDN, CDR2 FVKESK.

This chain connects TRBV27 to TRBJ2-1; D is ambiguous. Germline assignment: CDR1 MNHEY and CDR2 SMNVEV (reference sequence). Trimming left V 1 base short and J 10 bases short, with 23 bases between. The CDR3 runs to 17 residues. CDR3 sequence reads: CASSLYRTQISPSEQFF. The DNA for the CDR3 is TGTGCCAGCAGTTTATATCGCACCCAAATATCCCCAAGCGAGCAGTTCTTC.

The V call is TRBV7-9, the J call TRBJ2-5; TRBD2 matches 8 bases. The CDR3 is 16 residues long. Germline V lookup: CDR1 SEHNR, CDR2 FQNEAQ (reference sequence). The junction had 11 bases not matched to a gene; V was cut back by 1 base and J by 7 bases. The CDR3 loop reads CASSLGASGPEGTQYF. The DNA for the CDR3 is TGTGCCAGCAGCTTAGGGGCTAGCGGGCCCGAGGGGACCCAGTACTTC.

The rearrangement uses TRBV5-4 and TRBJ2-6, with 8 bases identical to TRBD1. In germline, CDR1 is SGHNT, CDR2 YYREEE (reference sequence). This CDR3 contains 17 residues. V dropped 4 bases and J dropped 4; count of bases not matched to a gene: 10. This CDR3 reads CASSVQGAPMGANVLTF. As DNA, the CDR3 is TGTGCCAGCAGCGTCCAGGGGGCGCCCATGGGGGCCAACGTCCTGACTTTC.

The chain has TRBV6-4 and TRBJ2-1, with 11 bases that match TRBD2. The CDR3 sequence is 15 residues long. Germline-derived CDR1 and CDR2 are MRHNA and SNTAGT. V lost 4 bases and J lost 10; bases outside the gene matches: 9. The chain's CDR3 is CASSAGLAVGEEQFF. The DNA for the CDR3 is TGTGCCAGCAGTGCGGGACTAGCGGTAGGGGAAGAGCAGTTCTTC.

This chain joins TRBV10-1 and TRBJ1-5; weak D call: TRBD1 (6 bases). Trimming removed 4 bases from V and 7 bases from J, with 32 bases in between. Germline V gene data show CDR1 as WNHNN and CDR2 as SYGVQD (reference sequence). This CDR3 comprises 20 residues. The CDR3 loop is CASSGVSIPGIERGIQPQHF. The CDR3 DNA sequence: TGCGCCAGCAGTGGAGTCTCAATTCCCGGGATCGAAAGGGGGATCCAGCCCCAGCATTTT.

The gene calls are TRBV5-8 and TRBJ2-1, with D hard to call. This CDR3 contains 13 residues. CDR1 SGHTS and CDR2 YDEGEE come from the germline V gene. V was trimmed by 5 bases and J by 7 bases, leaving 13 bases between them. The DNA of the CDR3 is TGTGCCAGCAGTTCTACTACTGGTAATGAGCAGTTCTTC. This sequence encodes CASSSTTGNEQFF.

The chain links TRBV19 to TRBJ1-2, with 8 bases aligning to TRBD1. CDR3 length: 14 residues. Germline V lookup: CDR1 LNHDA, CDR2 SQIVND (reference sequence). Trimming cost V 1 base and J 6 bases; bases outside gene matches: 4. The CDR3 is CASSIGQGADGYTF. The CDR3 nucleotides read TGTGCCAGTAGTATAGGTCAGGGGGCGGATGGCTACACCTTC.

The chain has TRBV7-8 and TRBJ1-5; the D gene is possibly TRBD1 (6 bases). V was trimmed by 1 base and J by 6 bases, leaving 16 bases between them. CDR1 is SGHVS, CDR2 FQNEAQ, per germline. The CDR3 has 16 residues. The CDR3 sequence: CASSLEGAGVIQPQHF. The CDR3 DNA is TGTGCCAGCAGCTTAGAAGGGGCAGGGGTTATTCAGCCCCAGCATTTT.

V and J are TRBV6-6 and TRBJ2-4; possibly TRBD2 for D (5 bases). The CDR3 has 15 residues. V gave up 6 bases and J gave up 1 base, with 13 bases separating them. The V gene's germline CDR1 is MNHNY and CDR2 SVGAGI (reference sequence). The CDR3, as DNA: TGTGCCAGCAGGCCACCCGGGGTGGCCAAAAACATTCAGTACTTC. This codes for CASRPPGVAKNIQYF.

V is TRBV5-1 and J is TRBJ1-1; TRBD1 is a possible D gene (6 bases). The CDR3 has 14 residues. Trimming took 0 bases from V and 9 from J, leaving 15 bases between them. Germline V gene sequence: CDR1 SGHRS, CDR2 YFSETQ. For the CDR3, the DNA is TGCGCCAGCAGCTTGGCCGGCCCAGGGGCCCAAGCTTTCTTT. It encodes CASSLAGPGAQAFF.

V gene TRBV25-1 combines with J gene TRBJ1-1, with a weak D call TRBD1 (5 bases). V was pared by 6 bases and J by 4 bases, with 12 bases between. The CDR3 extends over 13 amino acids. CDR1 is MGHDK and CDR2 is SYGVNS in the germline V gene. The chain's CDR3 is CASRFGGSTEAFF. The CDR3 nucleotides are TGTGCCAGCAGGTTCGGGGGGTCCACTGAAGCTTTCTTT.

The V call is TRBV20-1, the J call TRBJ2-7; D unresolved. The CDR3 runs 11 residues. Germline lookup yields CDR1 DFQATT and CDR2 SNEGSKA (reference sequence). V lost 4 bases and J lost 6, with 10 bases in between. CDR3 protein: CSAIPGSEQYF. The CDR3 DNA follows: TGCAGTGCTATTCCCGGGTCCGAGCAGTACTTC.

This clone was seen just once. The CDR3 DNA is TGTGCCAGCAGCGTAACCACGGGTTGGGACGAGCAGTACTTC. This codes for CASSVTTGWDEQYF. V usage is TRBV9 and J usage is TRBJ2-7; D remains unclear. V lost 1 base and J 5 bases, leaving 13 bases between the germline ends. The CDR3 is 14 residues long. Germline CDR1 SGDLS, CDR2 YYNGEE.

The J gene is TRBJ1-1, the V gene TRBV6-6; 7 bases map to TRBD1. This CDR3 region has 14 residues. Germline V CDR1 and CDR2: MNHNY, SVGAGI (reference sequence). V was clipped by 7 bases and J by 0 bases; unmatched bases: 5. DNA of the CDR3: TGTGCCAGCACTAAGACAGGGATGAACACTGAAGCTTTCTTT. Translating gives CASTKTGMNTEAFF.

J is TRBJ1-5 and V is TRBV5-8; 9 bases are shared with TRBD1. Germline loops: CDR1 SGHTS, CDR2 YDEGEE. The CDR3 is 16 residues long. V trimming: 4 bases; J trimming: 1 base; junction bases outside the gene matches: 6. DNA for the CDR3: TGTGCCAGCAGCACGGGACAGGGATGGAGCAATCAGCCCCAGCATTTT. This sequence encodes CASSTGQGWSNQPQHF.

This clone has just one count. The V and J genes are TRBV29-1 and TRBJ1-1; unclear D gene. CDR1 is SQVTM and CDR2 is ANQGSEA in the germline V gene. Trimming pared 4 bases from V and 4 bases from J, leaving 10 bases between. The CDR3 spans 12 residues. The CDR3 here is CSVAGFSTEAFF. The CDR3 DNA reads TGCAGCGTTGCTGGCTTCAGCACTGAAGCTTTCTTT. The full variable domain, its missing parts supplied by reference TRBV29-1 and TRBJ1-1, is SAVISQKPSRDICQRGTSLTIQCQVDSQVTMMFWYRQQPGQSLTLIATANQGSEATYESGFVIDKFPISRPNLTFSTLTVSNMSPEDSSIYLCSVAGFSTEAFFGQGTRLTVV.

The chain links TRBV25-1 to TRBJ1-5; D may be TRBD1 (5 bases). This CDR3 is 14 amino acids long. Trimming left V 6 bases short and J 4 bases short, with 13 bases between. Germline V gene lookup returns CDR1 MGHDK and CDR2 SYGVNS. The CDR3 spells CASSEPGLNQPQHF. DNA for the CDR3: TGTGCCAGCAGCGAACCGGGACTTAATCAGCCCCAGCATTTT. Full variable domain (missing parts from reference TRBV25-1 and TRBJ1-5): EADIYQTPRYLVIGTGKKITLECSQTMGHDKMYWYQQDPGMELHLIHYSYGVNSTEKGDLSSESTVSRIRTEHFPLTLESARPSHTSQYLCASSEPGLNQPQHFGDGTRLSIL.

The chain couples TRBV6-6 to TRBJ1-1; 9 nucleotides match TRBD1. V lost 5 bases and J lost 3; bases outside the gene matches: 1. The CDR3 totals 13 residues. Germline CDR1 reads MNHNY; CDR2 reads SVGAGI (reference sequence). CDR3 sequence (DNA): TGTGCCAGCAGTAGGGACAGGGACACTGAAGCTTTCTTT. Its translation is CASSRDRDTEAFF.

The V call is TRBV12-5, the J call TRBJ1-1; no reliable D call. V was clipped by 1 base and J by 10 bases, with 10 bases between them. Germline CDR1 and CDR2: LGHNT and FRNRAP. This CDR3 has 12 residues. DNA for the CDR3: TGTGCTAGTGGTTTGGCCAAACCCGGAGCTTTCTTT. Its protein product is CASGLAKPGAFF.

The chain carries TRBV7-9 and TRBJ2-7, with TRBD1 matching over 7 bases. The length of the CDR3 is 13 residues. After removal of 5 bases from V and 5 bases from J, the junction contained 6 bases not matched to a gene. The germline V gene has CDR1 SEHNR and CDR2 FQNEAQ (reference sequence). The CDR3 reads CASSPQTGNEQYF. In DNA, the CDR3 is TGTGCCAGCAGCCCCCAGACAGGGAACGAGCAGTACTTC.

The chain joins TRBV27 to TRBJ1-6, with D hard to call. Trimming pared 3 bases from V and 10 bases from J, leaving 4 bases between. The CDR3 contains 11 residues. Germline V gene sequence: CDR1 MNHEY, CDR2 SMNVEV (reference sequence). CDR3: CASSFGSPLHF. The CDR3 DNA follows: TGTGCCAGCAGTTTCGGGTCACCCCTCCACTTT.

The gene calls are TRBV7-3 and TRBJ2-7; a possible D gene is TRBD2 (6 bases). V was pared by 0 bases and J by 0 bases, with 6 bases between. Germline CDR1 and CDR2: SGHTA and FQGTGA. The CDR3 has 14 amino acids. The CDR3 sequence is CASSLTGGSYEQYF. DNA of the CDR3: TGTGCCAGCAGCTTAACCGGGGGCTCCTACGAGCAGTACTTC.

V usage is TRBV28 and J usage is TRBJ1-2, with a tentative D call TRBD1 (5 bases). Germline V gives CDR1 MDHEN, CDR2 SYDVKM. CDR3 length equals 15 residues. V was clipped by 3 bases and J by 1 base, with 12 bases between them. The CDR3 here is CASSFAQGFNYGYTF. CDR3 in DNA: TGTGCCAGCAGTTTCGCCCAGGGTTTTAACTATGGCTACACCTTC.

J is TRBJ2-7 and V is TRBV28; D is unclear. Germline V gene lookup returns CDR1 MDHEN and CDR2 SYDVKM. CDR3 length equals 12 residues. Deletions cut 3 bases from V and 6 bases from J, with 9 bases between. CDR3 nucleotides: TGTGCCAGCAGTTTGAGTTCACTCGAGCAGTACTTC. As protein: CASSLSSLEQYF.